This TCR beta chain is drawn from a study of human CD8 memory T cell subsets. Buffy coats that had been collected from healthy donors served as the PBMC source. Enrichment of total CD8+ T cells was achieved using negative magnetic separation. This clonotype is medium-sized by frequency. What it binds is not known. Making the TCR beta libraries relied on UMI-labeled 5' RACE. TCRdb reprocessed the 5' RACE reads, with one entry per CDR3 protein and no DNA. This table holds 4,500 to 7,000 distinct CDR3 sequences. The study, taken as a whole, reports: The beta chain was the only T cell receptor chain that the study sequenced. In contrast to effector memory cells, stem-like memory and precursor exhausted T cells had similarly high diversity.

This clonotype was sampled from a human donor in good health. Sequencing used CD8+ T cells from PBMCs.

The CDR3: CASSSDPNTEAFF. J is TRBJ1-1 and V is TRBV12-3 or TRBV12-4. There are 13 residues in the CDR3.